This T cell receptor beta chain was sequenced for a study of cytomegalovirus exposure and HLA in healthy donors. The protocol was immunoSEQ multiplex PCR, while the TCRdb copy is restricted to in-frame clones and leaves out a portion. The table has around 230,000 clones, approximately 83% seen once; the top ten hold around 1.2%. Concerning this clone: The antigen is undetermined.

This CDR3 spans 15 amino acids. Germline CDR1 and CDR2: SGDLS and YYNGEE. J lost 4 bases, V lost 5 bases, and 11 bases had no gene match. Overall study findings and caveats: A later analysis found first-cohort TCR clusters tended to co-occur in the 130 or so validation repertoires.

This clonotype was obtained from a woman aged 30 to 39 in good health and CMV-seropositive. Sequenced material: PBMCs. The chain employs TRBV9 and TRBJ1-2, with 7 nucleotides matching TRBD1. CDR3 region: CASSETGAGSYGYTF. In DNA form, the CDR3 reads TGTGCCAGCAGTGAAACAGGGGCGGGGAGCTATGGCTACACCTTC.